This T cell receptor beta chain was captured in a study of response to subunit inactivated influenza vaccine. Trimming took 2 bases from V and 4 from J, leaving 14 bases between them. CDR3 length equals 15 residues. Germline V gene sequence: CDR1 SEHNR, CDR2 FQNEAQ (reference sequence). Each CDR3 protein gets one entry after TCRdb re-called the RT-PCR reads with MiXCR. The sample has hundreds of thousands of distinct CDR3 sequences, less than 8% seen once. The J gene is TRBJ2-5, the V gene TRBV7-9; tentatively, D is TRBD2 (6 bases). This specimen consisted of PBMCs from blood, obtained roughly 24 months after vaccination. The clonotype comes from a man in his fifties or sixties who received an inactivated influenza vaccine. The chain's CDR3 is CASSLTWGRLETQYF. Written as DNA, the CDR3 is TGTGCCAGCAGCTTAACCTGGGGGAGGTTAGAGACCCAGTACTTC.